The 28 T cell receptor beta chains below come from one sample, sequenced in a study of blood T cell repertoires in COVID-19. This table comes from immunoSEQ multiplex PCR, and its TCRdb copy is limited to in-frame clones, with some not included. Among roughly 250,000 clones, just under 85% were seen once, and the ten largest hold 1.5% to 2%. The sequenced material came from peripheral blood. The receptors shown here come from a woman older than 75 with acute or convalescent COVID-19.

The V call is TRBV18, the J call TRBJ2-5, with D uncertain. This CDR3 spans 13 amino acids. Germline V gene sequence: CDR1 KGHSH, CDR2 LQKENI. Trimming took 6 bases from V and 1 from J, leaving 9 bases between them. The CDR3 region has the DNA TGTGCCAGCTCCCGAGAGGTCCAAGAGACCCAGTACTTC. Translation: CASSREVQETQYF.

The rearrangement links TRBV30 to TRBJ1-4; the match to TRBD1 covers 11 bases. Germline CDR1 is GTSNPN and CDR2 is SVGIG (reference sequence). After removal of 0 bases from V and 13 bases from J, the junction contained 7 bases not matched to a gene. The CDR3 is made up of 14 amino acids. The CDR3 DNA reads TGTGCCTGGAGTGTACGGACAGGGGGCGGCAGACTGTTTTTT. It codes for CAWSVRTGGGRLFF.

The rearrangement links TRBV7-9 to TRBJ1-2; possibly TRBD1 for D (5 bases). Germline V CDR1 and CDR2: SEHNR, FQNEAQ (reference sequence). The germline V and J ends were trimmed by 6 bases and 7 bases, with 18 bases remaining between them. This CDR3 region has 14 residues. The CDR3 loop is CASRPDITGGGYTF. In DNA, the CDR3 is TGTGCCAGCAGGCCCGATATCACGGGGGGTGGCTACACCTTC.

This chain joins TRBV7-2 and TRBJ2-3; 13 bases are shared with TRBD2. The V gene end was trimmed by 1 base and the J gene end by 5 bases; junction bases not matched to a gene: 6. The CDR3 spans 17 residues. Germline CDR1 is SGHTA and CDR2 is FQGNSA. CDR3 DNA sequence: TGTGCCAGCAGCTTAGTTGGGACTAGCGGGAATTTAGATACGCAGTATTTT. Translation gives CASSLVGTSGNLDTQYF.

V usage is TRBV25-1 and J usage is TRBJ1-2; the match to TRBD1 covers 12 bases. Germline CDR1 and CDR2: MGHDK and SYGVNS. The trim removed 1 base at V and 7 bases at J, leaving 7 bases unmatched. The CDR3 is 16 residues long. In nucleotides, the CDR3 is TGTGCCAGCAGTGAATGGCCGGGACAGGGGGCAGGTGGCTACACCTTC. It encodes CASSEWPGQGAGGYTF.

The chain is built from TRBV2 and TRBJ2-3; 9 nucleotides agree with TRBD2. CDR1 SNHLY and CDR2 FYNNEI come from the germline V gene. With 8 bases clipped from V and 0 bases from J, the junction kept 3 bases outside the gene matches. There are 14 residues in the CDR3. CDR3 protein: CASQREESTDTQYF. As DNA, the CDR3 is TGTGCCAGCCAGCGGGAGGAAAGCACAGATACGCAGTATTTT.

The chain combines TRBV4-1 with TRBJ2-7; D may be TRBD2 (5 bases). There are 17 residues in the CDR3. V lost 5 bases, J lost 0 bases, and 20 bases lay in between. CDR1 is MGHRA and CDR2 is YSYEKL in the germline V gene. The CDR3 nucleotides read TGCGCCAGCAGCTCCCGGTGGAAGACGGGAAGCTCCTACGAGCAGTACTTC. It yields the protein CASSSRWKTGSSYEQYF.

The V call is TRBV6-4, the J call TRBJ2-2; D is perhaps TRBD2 (5 bases). Germline values: CDR1 MRHNA, CDR2 SNTAGT. V lost 4 bases and J 1 base, leaving 13 bases between the germline ends. This CDR3 is built from 16 residues. The CDR3 region is CASSGGDGGNTGELFF. The CDR3 nucleotides are TGTGCCAGCAGTGGCGGAGACGGAGGGAACACCGGGGAGCTGTTTTTT.

The chain joins TRBV5-4 to TRBJ2-5; 11 bases agree with TRBD1. CDR1 and CDR2 (germline): SGHNT, YYREEE (reference sequence). The CDR3 is 15 amino acids. V trimming: 4 bases; J trimming: 4 bases; junction bases outside the gene matches: 6. The CDR3 DNA reads TGTGCCAGCAGCGGACAGGGGGCGCAGGTAGAGACCCAGTACTTC. This gives the protein CASSGQGAQVETQYF. The whole variable domain, filled in from reference TRBV5-4 and TRBJ2-5, reads ETGVTQSPTHLIKTRGQQVTLRCSSQSGHNTVSWYQQALGQGPQFIFQYYREEENGRGNFPPRFSGLQFPNYSSELNVNALELDDSALYLCASSGQGAQVETQYFGPGTRLLVL.

The chain carries TRBV6-1 and TRBJ1-6, with unresolved D. Trimming shortened V by 2 bases and J by 9 bases, and 17 bases separated the two germline ends. The CDR3 runs 16 residues. Germline V gene lookup returns CDR1 MNHNS and CDR2 SASEGT. The CDR3 bases are TGTGCCAGCAGTGAACGCGTAGCAGCGGGAGGTTCACCCCTCCACTTT. It is translated as CASSERVAAGGSPLHF.

The genes are TRBV29-1 and TRBJ2-7; possibly TRBD1 for D (5 bases). This CDR3 has 14 amino acids. From germline, CDR1 is SQVTM and CDR2 ANQGSEA. The germline V and J ends were trimmed by 2 bases and 5 bases, with 16 bases remaining between them. The CDR3 DNA reads as TGCAGCGTTGAATTGGCAGGGCTCGGTGACGAGCAGTACTTC. Residues: CSVELAGLGDEQYF.

This clone has a single count. This chain joins TRBV7-3 and TRBJ2-7, with D possibly matching TRBD2 (5 bases). Germline lookup yields CDR1 SGHTA and CDR2 FQGTGA. This CDR3 has 13 residues. Trimming took off 4 bases at V and 3 bases at J, with 10 bases between the two ends. CDR3 DNA sequence: TGTGCCAGCAGCTCAGACCGGGGCTACGAGCAGTACTTC. As protein: CASSSDRGYEQYF.

The V and J genes are TRBV4-1 and TRBJ2-2; 10 bases line up with TRBD2. The germline V gene has CDR1 MGHRA and CDR2 YSYEKL. V dropped 3 bases and J dropped 4; count of bases not matched to a gene: 5. This CDR3 is built from 16 residues. The chain's CDR3 is CASSQLAGEGTGELFF. In DNA form, the CDR3 reads TGCGCCAGCAGCCAGCTAGCGGGAGAGGGCACCGGGGAGCTGTTTTTT.

This clone was observed once. This chain connects TRBV4-2 to TRBJ2-3; no clear D. Between the trimmed V and J ends, which lost 1 base and 4 bases, there was a span of 6 bases. The CDR3 contains 13 residues. In germline, CDR1 is LGHNA, CDR2 YNFKEQ. CDR3 amino acids: CASSQVRADTQYF. The CDR3 bases are TGTGCCAGCAGCCAAGTCCGGGCAGATACGCAGTATTTT.

This clone was counted between two and nine times. This chain links TRBV5-1 with TRBJ2-7; no definite D call. CDR3 size: 12 residues. CDR1 is SGHRS, CDR2 YFSETQ, per germline. Deletions cut 4 bases from V and 1 base from J, with 6 bases between. The CDR3, as DNA: TGCGCCAGCAGCGTCGGTTCCTACGAGCAGTACTTC. Its protein product is CASSVGSYEQYF. Based on the CDR3 plus reference TRBV5-1 and TRBJ2-7, the full variable domain is KAGVTQTPRYLIKTRGQQVTLSCSPISGHRSVSWYQQTPGQGLQFLFEYFSETQRNKGNFPGRFSGRQFSNSRSEMNVSTLELGDSALYLCASSVGSYEQYFGPGTRLTVT.

The rearrangement links TRBV7-2 to TRBJ2-5; 12 nucleotides agree with TRBD1. The CDR3 spans 15 residues. Germline V lookup: CDR1 SGHTA, CDR2 FQGNSA. After removal of 3 bases from V and 6 bases from J, the junction contained 5 bases not matched to a gene. The CDR3 DNA is TGTGCCAGCAGCTTTTCGGGACAGGGGGCGCAGACCCAGTACTTC. Protein sequence: CASSFSGQGAQTQYF.

The J gene is TRBJ1-4, the V gene TRBV20-1; 9 bases agree with TRBD1. V trimming: 3 bases; J trimming: 7 bases; junction bases outside the gene matches: 9. The length of the CDR3 is 15 residues. CDR1 and CDR2 (germline): DFQATT, SNEGSKA (reference sequence). The CDR3 coding sequence is TGCAGTGCTAGTTCCCGGACAGGGGTGGGTGAAAAACTGTTTTTT. It is translated as CSASSRTGVGEKLFF.

The rearrangement links TRBV6-2 or TRBV6-3 to TRBJ2-3; 14 bases are a match to TRBD2. The V and J ends lost 4 bases and 4 bases, in that order; junction bases with no gene match: 10. From germline, CDR1 is MNHEY and CDR2 SVGEGT. The CDR3 totals 18 residues. The CDR3 protein is CASSSNPGLAGVPDTQYF. CDR3 DNA: TGTGCCAGCAGTTCAAATCCGGGACTAGCGGGAGTGCCAGATACGCAGTATTTT.

This clone was counted between two and nine times. This sequence joins TRBV28 and TRBJ2-1, with D perhaps TRBD1 (6 bases). CDR1 and CDR2 (germline): MDHEN, SYDVKM. Trimming removed 6 bases at V and 2 bases at J, with 17 bases between. The CDR3 runs to 16 residues. CDR3 sequence reads: CASSPWDTSTYNEQFF. The DNA of the CDR3 is TGTGCCAGCAGCCCGTGGGACACTTCTACCTACAATGAGCAGTTCTTC.

V is TRBV9 and J is TRBJ2-1; 11 nucleotides match TRBD1. J was trimmed by 4 bases and V by 0 bases; bases with no gene match: 6. The CDR3 length is 17 residues. Germline V gene sequence: CDR1 SGDLS, CDR2 YYNGEE. The CDR3 DNA is TGTGCCAGCAGCGTAGAATTTGGGACAGGGGGATACAATGAGCAGTTCTTC. Translating it yields CASSVEFGTGGYNEQFF.

A single count supports this clone. This chain's CDR3 is CASSLTGTGRETQYF. For the CDR3, the DNA is TGCGCCAGCAGCTTAACCGGGACAGGGCGAGAGACCCAGTACTTC. V gene TRBV5-1 combines with J gene TRBJ2-5; TRBD1 matches at 9 bases. V was pared by 2 bases and J by 4 bases, with 6 bases of the junction left unmatched. The CDR3 consists of 15 residues. Looked up from germline, CDR1 is SGHRS and CDR2 is YFSETQ.

The gene calls are TRBV15 and TRBJ2-5, with D possibly matching TRBD2 (7 bases). CDR1 LNHNV and CDR2 YYDKDF come from the germline V gene (reference sequence). V lost 5 bases to trimming and J lost 4 bases, with 14 bases between them. The CDR3 contains 14 residues. The CDR3 region has the DNA TGTGCCACCAGCTCCCCTAGGGGGGGAGAGACCCAGTACTTC. Protein sequence: CATSSPRGGETQYF. Drawing the rest from reference TRBV15 and TRBJ2-5, the complete variable domain is DAMVIQNPRYQVTQFGKPVTLSCSQTLNHNVMYWYQQKSSQAPKLLFHYYDKDFNNEADTPDNFQSRRPNTSFCFLDIRSPGLGDTAMYLCATSSPRGGETQYFGPGTRLLVL.

This rearrangement joins TRBV7-2 to TRBJ2-1; 16 bases match TRBD2. The V segment lost 5 bases and the J segment 7 bases; nucleotides outside the gene matches: 8. Germline CDR1 and CDR2: SGHTA and FQGNSA. The CDR3 covers 17 residues. CDR3 protein: CASSLQGTSGRGNEQFF. CDR3 in DNA: TGTGCCAGCAGCCTTCAAGGGACTAGCGGGAGGGGAAATGAGCAGTTCTTC. The variable domain in full, with the rest retrieved from reference TRBV7-2 and TRBJ2-1, is GAGVSQSPSNKVTEKGKDVELRCDPISGHTALYWYRQSLGQGLEFLIYFQGNSAPDKSGLPSDRFSAERTGGSVSTLTIQRTQQEDSAVYLCASSLQGTSGRGNEQFFGPGTRLTVL.

The chain combines TRBV7-9 with TRBJ2-2, with 11 nucleotides matching TRBD2. Germline CDR1 reads SEHNR; CDR2 reads FQNEAQ (reference sequence). With 5 bases clipped from V and 5 bases from J, the junction kept 10 bases outside the gene matches. The CDR3 consists of 17 residues. The CDR3 spells CASSQRLAGGPTGELFF. The CDR3 nucleotides read TGTGCCAGCAGCCAAAGATTAGCGGGAGGGCCAACCGGGGAGCTGTTTTTT.

The chain couples TRBV10-2 to TRBJ1-1; D is undetermined. V was trimmed by 5 bases and J by 2 bases, leaving 6 bases between them. This CDR3 is built from 12 residues. Germline V gives CDR1 WSHSY, CDR2 SAAADI. DNA of the CDR3: TGCGCCAGCAGTAGACAAAACACTGAAGCTTTCTTT. It encodes CASSRQNTEAFF.

This clone was counted between two and nine times. J is TRBJ1-6 and V is TRBV25-1; D is unclear. The germline CDR1 and CDR2 sequences are MGHDK and SYGVNS. The CDR3 covers 14 residues. V lost 8 bases and J lost 10, with 18 bases in between. The CDR3 coding sequence is TGTGCCAGCGGTAGGGAGGCCTATGGGTCACCCCTCCACTTT. Translation gives CASGREAYGSPLHF.

V and J are TRBV19 and TRBJ2-1, with D perhaps TRBD2 (6 bases). CDR1 and CDR2 (germline): LNHDA, SQIVND (reference sequence). The CDR3 runs to 11 residues. Trimming stripped 10 bases from V and 6 bases from J, with 10 bases between. The CDR3 reads CATIGGNEQFF. CDR3 coding DNA: TGTGCCACCATCGGGGGCAATGAGCAGTTCTTC.

The chain joins TRBV5-1 to TRBJ2-3, with 13 bases that match TRBD2. V dropped 5 bases and J dropped 1; count of bases not matched to a gene: 7. Germline lookup yields CDR1 SGHRS and CDR2 YFSETQ. This CDR3 contains 17 residues. The DNA for the CDR3 is TGCGCCAGCAGTTCCCAAACTAGCGGGAGGGGCACAGATACGCAGTATTTT. This sequence encodes CASSSQTSGRGTDTQYF. Based on the CDR3 plus reference TRBV5-1 and TRBJ2-3, the full variable domain is KAGVTQTPRYLIKTRGQQVTLSCSPISGHRSVSWYQQTPGQGLQFLFEYFSETQRNKGNFPGRFSGRQFSNSRSEMNVSTLELGDSALYLCASSSQTSGRGTDTQYFGPGTRLTVL.